The 23 T cell receptor beta chains reported below all come from one sample, sequenced in a study of T cell responses to AZD1222 COVID-19 vaccine. Some clones are missing from TCRdb's copy, which holds only in-frame ones; the method was immunoSEQ multiplex PCR. Of approximately 100,000 clones listed, about 90% are singletons. Sequences were derived from peripheral blood, sampled 28 days after the second AZD1222 dose. These receptors were collected from an adult who received the AZD1222 COVID-19 vaccine.

V is TRBV5-4 and J is TRBJ1-1; TRBD1 might be the D (5 bases). The germline CDR1 and CDR2 sequences are SGHNT and YYREEE (reference sequence). The V and J ends lost 0 bases and 4 bases respectively, with 10 bases between them. This CDR3 region has 14 residues. The CDR3: CASSLAFQGTEAFF. The DNA of the CDR3 is TGTGCCAGCAGCTTGGCCTTTCAGGGCACTGAAGCTTTCTTT.

The chain joins TRBV30 to TRBJ1-5, with D maybe TRBD1 (6 bases). The CDR3 has 13 residues. The V gene lost 2 bases and the J gene lost 7 bases, with 12 bases spanning the gap. From germline, CDR1 is GTSNPN and CDR2 SVGIG (reference sequence). In DNA, the CDR3 is TGTGCCTGGAGTTACAGGGACGAGCAGCCCCAGCATTTT. It is translated as CAWSYRDEQPQHF.

This clone has only one observation. The chain links TRBV27 to TRBJ2-7; no clear D gene. The CDR3 is 14 residues long. Between the trimmed V and J ends, which lost 0 bases and 2 bases, there was a span of 8 bases. Germline V CDR1 and CDR2: MNHEY, SMNVEV (reference sequence). The CDR3 loop reads CASSLSARPYEQYF. CDR3 bases: TGTGCCAGCAGTTTATCGGCGCGCCCCTACGAGCAGTACTTC.

This chain uses TRBV6-1 with TRBJ1-1; D is undetermined. V lost 6 bases to trimming and J lost 7 bases, with 24 bases between them. From germline, CDR1 is MNHNS and CDR2 SASEGT. The CDR3 has 16 residues. DNA of the CDR3: TGTGCCAGCAGCGAAACAGTAACTGGTAAGGGTGATGAAGCTTTCTTT. It specifies CASSETVTGKGDEAFF.

The V gene is TRBV5-1, the J gene TRBJ2-7; D is perhaps TRBD1 or TRBD2 (5 bases each). The CDR3 has 12 amino acids. Germline CDR1 SGHRS, CDR2 YFSETQ. Deletions cut 3 bases from V and 4 bases from J, with 8 bases between. The CDR3 is CASSWDGYEQYF. In DNA, the CDR3 is TGCGCCAGCAGCTGGGACGGGTACGAGCAGTACTTC.

The chain carries TRBV4-3 and TRBJ1-1; the D is unclear. Per the germline V gene, CDR1 is LGHNA and CDR2 is YSLEER. The ends were cut back, 1 base at V and 1 base at J, with 10 bases in the middle. The CDR3 consists of 15 residues. As DNA, the CDR3 is TGCGCCAGCAGCCAAGGTTACCGCCAGAACACTGAAGCTTTCTTT. Translating gives CASSQGYRQNTEAFF.

The genes are TRBV29-1 and TRBJ2-5, with D hard to call. The germline V and J ends were trimmed by 4 bases and 3 bases, with 12 bases remaining between them. CDR1 is SQVTM, CDR2 ANQGSEA, per germline. There are 13 residues in the CDR3. In DNA, the CDR3 is TGCAGCGTTGTAAGGTCAAGGAAAGAGACCCAGTACTTC. Protein: CSVVRSRKETQYF.

The rearrangement joins TRBV7-9 to TRBJ2-5; D could derive from TRBD1 or TRBD2 (5 bases each). Germline-derived CDR1 and CDR2 are SEHNR and FQNEAQ (reference sequence). This CDR3 has 15 amino acids. Trimming stripped 2 bases from V and 3 bases from J, with 13 bases between. The CDR3 protein is CASSLRGTAEETQYF. CDR3 nucleotides: TGTGCCAGCAGCTTACGGGGCACAGCCGAAGAGACCCAGTACTTC.

Here the CDR3 reads CASTRDRGGGQPQHF. DNA for the CDR3: TGTGCCAGCACTAGGGACAGGGGAGGTGGTCAGCCCCAGCATTTT. This chain links TRBV2 with TRBJ1-5; 10 bases agree with TRBD1. Germline V gene lookup returns CDR1 SNHLY and CDR2 FYNNEI. J was trimmed by 6 bases and V by 7 bases; bases with no gene match: 9. The CDR3 covers 15 residues.

The chain uses TRBV7-2 and TRBJ1-2; D gene ambiguous. V was cut by 4 bases and J by 8 bases, with 17 bases left in between. This CDR3 has 14 residues. CDR1 is SGHTA and CDR2 is FQGNSA in the germline V gene. The CDR3 bases are TGTGCCAGCAGCTCTAGTGAAACCTCCCGGGGCTACACCTTC. Translated: CASSSSETSRGYTF.

This sequence joins TRBV25-1 and TRBJ1-2; D is unclear. This CDR3 contains 15 residues. The V gene's germline CDR1 is MGHDK and CDR2 SYGVNS. The ends were cut back, 1 base at V and 0 bases at J, with 9 bases in the middle. The CDR3 DNA sequence: TGTGCCAGCAGTGAATGGTACAGCCCTAACTATGGCTACACCTTC. Translated, it gives CASSEWYSPNYGYTF.

The chain uses TRBV30 and TRBJ2-7; 7 positions agree with TRBD1. CDR1 GTSNPN and CDR2 SVGIG come from the germline V gene (reference sequence). The CDR3 loop spans 12 amino acids. V dropped 2 bases and J dropped 5; count of bases not matched to a gene: 3. CDR3 sequence (DNA): TGTGCCTGGAGTCGACAGGGCAACGAGCAGTACTTC. It yields the protein CAWSRQGNEQYF.

The CDR3 spells CASSQLAGVHGELFF. DNA for the CDR3: TGTGCCAGCAGTCAGCTAGCGGGAGTGCACGGGGAGCTGTTTTTT. The J gene is TRBJ2-2, the V gene TRBV6-4; the match to TRBD2 covers 10 bases. The V and J ends lost 5 bases and 7 bases, in that order; junction bases with no gene match: 7. CDR3 length: 15 residues. Germline-derived CDR1 and CDR2 are MRHNA and SNTAGT.

This clone was seen just once. The J gene is TRBJ2-7, the V gene TRBV10-1, with 10 bases aligning to TRBD1. Germline CDR1 is WNHNN and CDR2 is SYGVQD (reference sequence). The CDR3 runs 17 residues. The V and J ends lost 2 bases and 1 base, in that order; junction bases with no gene match: 8. The CDR3 nucleotides read TGCGCCAGCAGTGAGGTTTTGGGGGACAGGGGATCCTACGAGCAGTACTTC. Translating gives CASSEVLGDRGSYEQYF.

The rearrangement uses TRBV4-3 and TRBJ1-3, with D possibly matching TRBD1 (5 bases). Trimming left V 0 bases short and J 0 bases short, with 6 bases between. The CDR3 extends over 15 amino acids. Germline V gives CDR1 LGHNA, CDR2 YSLEER. CDR3 amino acids: CASSQDGASGNTIYF. The DNA for the CDR3 is TGCGCCAGCAGCCAAGACGGGGCCTCTGGAAACACCATATATTTT.

The chain carries TRBV4-1 and TRBJ1-2, with a tentative D call TRBD1 (5 bases). From germline, CDR1 is MGHRA and CDR2 YSYEKL. The length of the CDR3 is 12 residues. V dropped 5 bases and J dropped 7 bases, with 11 bases sitting between them. This chain's CDR3 is CASSSGTPGYTF. The CDR3 region has the DNA TGCGCCAGCAGCAGTGGGACTCCTGGCTACACCTTC.

The chain uses TRBV29-1 and TRBJ2-3, with unresolved D. Trimming pared 7 bases from V and 0 bases from J, leaving 14 bases between. Germline V lookup: CDR1 SQVTM, CDR2 ANQGSEA. There are 14 residues in the CDR3. CDR3 sequence: CSAPDGSSTDTQYF. DNA of the CDR3: TGCAGCGCGCCTGACGGATCTAGCACAGATACGCAGTATTTT.

The V gene is TRBV4-3, the J gene TRBJ2-1; TRBD2 is a possible D gene (6 bases). V was trimmed by 4 bases and J by 5 bases, leaving 15 bases between them. The germline gives CDR1 LGHNA, CDR2 YSLEER. The CDR3 contains 15 residues. The CDR3 region is CASSPWAGSDNEQFF. Written as DNA, the CDR3 is TGCGCCAGCAGCCCTTGGGCGGGGTCCGACAATGAGCAGTTCTTC.

The genes are TRBV6-5 and TRBJ1-6; D is perhaps TRBD1 (6 bases). The V end was cut by 2 bases, the J end by 9 bases, with 11 bases between. CDR3 size: 14 residues. Germline CDR1 reads MNHEY; CDR2 reads SVGAGI. In nucleotides, the CDR3 is TGTGCCAGCAGTTACCAGTCAGGGGTTTCACCCCTCCACTTT. This codes for CASSYQSGVSPLHF.

The V and J genes are TRBV30 and TRBJ2-7; D is unclear. V was cut by 2 bases and J by 4 bases, with 9 bases left in between. Germline V gene lookup returns CDR1 GTSNPN and CDR2 SVGIG (reference sequence). CDR3 length equals 12 residues. DNA for the CDR3: TGTGCCTGGAGTTGGCAAGGATACGAGCAGTACTTC. Its translation is CAWSWQGYEQYF.

The count of this clone is one. The chain recombines TRBV19 with TRBJ2-7; 7 bases are a match to TRBD1. J was trimmed by 1 base and V by 3 bases; bases with no gene match: 3. Germline CDR1 LNHDA, CDR2 SQIVND (reference sequence). The CDR3 has 14 residues. The CDR3 region has the DNA TGTGCCAGTAGTATCCGACAGGGTTCCTACGAGCAGTACTTC. This translates into CASSIRQGSYEQYF.

The chain carries TRBV7-2 and TRBJ2-7, with D tentatively TRBD2 (6 bases). Trimming removed 5 bases from V and 4 bases from J, with 12 bases in between. This CDR3 is 13 amino acids long. Per germline, CDR1 SGHTA and CDR2 FQGNSA. The CDR3, as DNA: TGTGCCAGCAGCACGGCGGGGAGGTACGAGCAGTACTTC. Its protein is CASSTAGRYEQYF.

The V gene is TRBV11-1, the J gene TRBJ1-2; 7 nucleotides line up with TRBD1. CDR1 and CDR2 from the germline V gene are SGHAT and FQDESV (reference sequence). Trimming took 3 bases from V and 3 from J; bases not matched to a gene: 1. The CDR3 loop spans 13 amino acids. In DNA, the CDR3 is TGTGCCAGCAGCTTGACAGGGTACTATGGCTACACCTTC. Protein product: CASSLTGYYGYTF.